Each of the 13 T cell receptor beta chains below was sequenced from the same sample in a study of molecular identifiers for immune sequencing clone quantification. Using its own MiXCR run on the PCR reads, TCRdb lists one record per CDR3 protein. The table lists about 510,000 distinct CDR3 sequences, over 20% of them singletons. Input material: naive CD8+ T cells from blood, with Jurkat cell RNA spiked in. The subset is: FACS-sorted CD8+CD4-CCR7+CD45RA+ naive T cells. The receptors here all came from a human donor in good health. Some libraries in this study had Jurkat cell RNA spiked in.

The chain carries TRBV12-3 or TRBV12-4 and TRBJ2-3, with D maybe TRBD1 (6 bases). V was trimmed by 6 bases and J by 11 bases, leaving 12 bases between them. The CDR3 sequence is 11 residues long. CDR3 DNA sequence: TGTGCCAGCAGATCAGGGGCACTGCAGTATTTT. This translates into CASRSGALQYF.

With respect to this clonotype: A read error may be the cause here, since a much bigger clone is one base away. This chain uses TRBV14 with TRBJ2-3, with a weak D call TRBD1 (5 bases). CDR1 is SGHDN, CDR2 FVKESK, per germline. This CDR3 is 14 amino acids long. This CDR3 reads CASGQPRVADTQYF. CDR3 sequence (DNA): TGTGCCAGCGGCCAACCCAGGGTTGCAGATACGCAGTATTTT. The complete variable domain, with remaining parts taken from reference TRBV14 and TRBJ2-3, reads EAGVTQFPSHSVIEKGQTVTLRCDPISGHDNLYWYRRVMGKEIKFLLHFVKESKQDESGMPNNRFLAERTGGTYSTLKVQPAELEDSGVYFCASGQPRVADTQYFGPGTRLTVL.

There are a few counts of this clonotype. This chain joins TRBV29-1 and TRBJ2-3; the match to TRBD2 covers 7 bases. Looked up from germline, CDR1 is SQVTM and CDR2 is ANQGSEA. The CDR3 is 14 residues long. With 3 bases clipped from V and 5 bases from J, the junction kept 8 bases outside the gene matches. CDR3 region: CSVEGGGLVDTQYF. Here the CDR3 DNA reads TGCAGCGTTGAGGGGGGGGGGTTGGTAGATACGCAGTATTTT.

The V call is TRBV27, the J call TRBJ1-5; 10 bases match TRBD1. J was trimmed by 6 bases and V by 4 bases; bases with no gene match: 6. CDR3 length equals 15 residues. Germline V gene sequence: CDR1 MNHEY, CDR2 SMNVEV (reference sequence). CDR3: CASSSRQGAFQPQHF. CDR3 in DNA: TGTGCCAGCAGTTCAAGACAGGGGGCTTTTCAGCCCCAGCATTTT.

This clonotype appeared many times. The chain is built from TRBV14 and TRBJ2-1, with D perhaps TRBD1 (5 bases). The germline gives CDR1 SGHDN, CDR2 FVKESK. The CDR3 consists of 14 residues. Trimming pared 1 base from V and 9 bases from J, leaving 13 bases between. The CDR3 here is CASSQGAGRGEQFF. For the CDR3, the DNA is TGTGCCAGCAGCCAAGGAGCCGGTAGGGGTGAGCAGTTCTTC.

The chain links TRBV7-2 to TRBJ2-2; D is uncertain. Germline values: CDR1 SGHTA, CDR2 FQGNSA. V lost 0 bases to trimming and J lost 3 bases, with 2 bases between them. The CDR3 has 13 residues. The DNA of the CDR3 is TGTGCCAGCAGCTTAGCCCACACCGGGGAGCTGTTTTTT. It codes for CASSLAHTGELFF.

This clonotype was seen ten or more times. This chain connects TRBV7-9 to TRBJ1-2; 7 bases fit TRBD1. CDR1 and CDR2 from the germline V gene are SEHNR and FQNEAQ (reference sequence). J was trimmed by 2 bases and V by 5 bases; bases with no gene match: 26. The CDR3 runs 21 residues. Written as DNA, the CDR3 is TGTGCCAGCAGCCCACTCCTTTCTTCTGAGACAGGGAGGGATGGAAACTATGGCTACACCTTC. Its translation is CASSPLLSSETGRDGNYGYTF.

For this clonotype: A read error may explain this, as a much larger clone is one base away. This chain links TRBV6-6 with TRBJ1-1, with a possible D match to TRBD1 (5 bases). In germline, CDR1 is MNHNY, CDR2 SVGAGI (reference sequence). The CDR3 is 15 residues long. This CDR3 is CASSRLPGANTETFF. The DNA of the CDR3 is TGTGCCAGCAGTCGCCTCCCCGGGGCGAACACTGAAACTTTCTTT.

The chain has TRBV24-1 and TRBJ2-3; D call uncertain. V was cut by 6 bases and J by 0 bases, with 9 bases left in between. CDR3 length equals 14 residues. Germline V gene data show CDR1 as KGHDR and CDR2 as SFDVKD. The CDR3 reads CATSRSASTDTQYF. Written as DNA, the CDR3 is TGTGCCACCAGTAGGTCGGCCAGCACAGATACGCAGTATTTT.

This clonotype has only a few counts. The chain recombines TRBV4-1 with TRBJ2-5; a possible D gene is TRBD1 (5 bases). This CDR3 comprises 15 residues. Deletions cut 1 base from V and 5 bases from J, with 14 bases between. The V gene's germline CDR1 is MGHRA and CDR2 YSYEKL. The DNA for the CDR3 is TGCGCCAGCAGCCAAGGAGCAGGGCGCACTGAGACCCAGTACTTC. Amino acid sequence: CASSQGAGRTETQYF.

At least ten counts were recorded for this clonotype. The chain joins TRBV20-1 to TRBJ2-3; unclear D gene. Trimming removed 0 bases at V and 2 bases at J, with 12 bases between. This CDR3 has 15 residues. Germline CDR1 is DFQATT and CDR2 is SNEGSKA (reference sequence). In DNA, the CDR3 is TGCAGTGCTAGAGATTGGGCTCACTCCACAGATACGCAGTATTTT. This gives the protein CSARDWAHSTDTQYF.

This clonotype appeared a few times. This chain joins TRBV4-3 and TRBJ1-2; no clear D gene. Trimming took off 0 bases at V and 4 bases at J, with 15 bases between the two ends. The CDR3 covers 16 residues. Germline loops: CDR1 LGHNA, CDR2 YSLEER. CDR3 loop: CASSQDLGDEAYGYTF. CDR3 in DNA: TGCGCCAGCAGCCAAGATCTCGGCGATGAGGCCTATGGCTACACCTTC.

This clonotype was observed many times. CDR3 nucleotide sequence: TGCGCCAGCAGCCAAGATCTAGCAGGGAGGAAGAATGAGCAGTTCTTC. Protein sequence: CASSQDLAGRKNEQFF. The rearrangement uses TRBV4-3 and TRBJ2-1; tentative D call: TRBD2 (6 bases). Trimming removed 0 bases from V and 7 bases from J, with 16 bases in between. The CDR3 has 16 amino acids. CDR1 is LGHNA, CDR2 YSLEER, per germline.